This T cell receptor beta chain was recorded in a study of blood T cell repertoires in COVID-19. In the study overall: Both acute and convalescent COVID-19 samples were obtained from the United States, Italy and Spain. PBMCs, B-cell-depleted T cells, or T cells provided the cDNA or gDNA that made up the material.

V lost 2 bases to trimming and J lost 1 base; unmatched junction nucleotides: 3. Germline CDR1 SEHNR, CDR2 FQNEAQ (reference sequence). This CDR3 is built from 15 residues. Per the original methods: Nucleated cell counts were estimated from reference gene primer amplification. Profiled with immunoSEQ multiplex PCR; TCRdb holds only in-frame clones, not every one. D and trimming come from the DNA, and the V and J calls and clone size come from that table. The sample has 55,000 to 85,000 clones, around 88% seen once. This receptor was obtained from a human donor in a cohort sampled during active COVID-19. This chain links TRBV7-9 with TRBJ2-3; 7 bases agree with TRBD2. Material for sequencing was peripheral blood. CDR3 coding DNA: TGTGCCAGCAGCTTAAGAACTAGCGGCACAGATACGCAGTATTTT. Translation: CASSLRTSGTDTQYF. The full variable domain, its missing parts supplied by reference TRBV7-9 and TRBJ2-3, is DTGVSQNPRHKITKRGQNVTFRCDPISEHNRLYWYRQTLGQGPEFLTYFQNEAQLEKSRLLSDRFSAERPKGSFSTLEIQRTEQGDSAMYLCASSLRTSGTDTQYFGPGTRLTVL.